This T cell receptor (beta chain) was identified in a study of blood T cell repertoires in COVID-19. Turning to the study itself: Samples taken during acute and convalescent COVID-19 were collected in the United States, Italy and Spain. T cells, B-cell-depleted T cells, or PBMCs provided the cDNA or gDNA that served as material.

CDR1 and CDR2 from the germline V gene are WNHNN and SYGVQD (reference sequence). V lost 6 bases and J lost 11; bases outside the gene matches: 16. The CDR3 is 15 amino acids. Per the original methods: Reference gene primer amplification gave nucleated cell count estimates. Generated by immunoSEQ multiplex PCR, the TCRdb table keeps only in-frame clones and is missing some. From that table come the V and J calls and clone size; the DNA was used to work out D and trimming. Of over 25,000 clones in the sample, under 90% were seen once. V usage is TRBV10-1 and J usage is TRBJ1-1; 9 nucleotides match TRBD1. The sample comprised peripheral blood. The TCR comes from a man in his sixties or seventies with active COVID-19. CDR3 amino acids: CASSFARDRESRAFF. CDR3 DNA: TGCGCCAGCAGCTTCGCCCGGGACAGGGAATCACGGGCTTTCTTT.